This TCR beta chain was retrieved from a study of T cell responses to AZD1222 COVID-19 vaccine. Whole-study results and caveats: Only after the peak T cell response were repertoires sampled.

Profiled with immunoSEQ multiplex PCR; TCRdb holds only in-frame clones, not every one. This table holds 84,000 or so clones, 75% to 90% found once. This CDR3 contains 16 residues. The germline CDR1 and CDR2 sequences are SEHNR and FQNEAQ (reference sequence). Trimming removed 5 bases from V and 0 bases from J, with 13 bases in between. Turning to this clone: Its antigen remains unknown.

V and J are TRBV7-9 and TRBJ1-4; TRBD1 might be the D (6 bases). The source of this sequence is an adult in good health. This sample comprised peripheral blood, obtained on day 0 of AZD1222 vaccination. The CDR3 reads CASSMGATTTNEKLFF. CDR3 sequence (DNA): TGTGCCAGCAGCATGGGGGCGACAACAACTAATGAAAAACTGTTTTTT.